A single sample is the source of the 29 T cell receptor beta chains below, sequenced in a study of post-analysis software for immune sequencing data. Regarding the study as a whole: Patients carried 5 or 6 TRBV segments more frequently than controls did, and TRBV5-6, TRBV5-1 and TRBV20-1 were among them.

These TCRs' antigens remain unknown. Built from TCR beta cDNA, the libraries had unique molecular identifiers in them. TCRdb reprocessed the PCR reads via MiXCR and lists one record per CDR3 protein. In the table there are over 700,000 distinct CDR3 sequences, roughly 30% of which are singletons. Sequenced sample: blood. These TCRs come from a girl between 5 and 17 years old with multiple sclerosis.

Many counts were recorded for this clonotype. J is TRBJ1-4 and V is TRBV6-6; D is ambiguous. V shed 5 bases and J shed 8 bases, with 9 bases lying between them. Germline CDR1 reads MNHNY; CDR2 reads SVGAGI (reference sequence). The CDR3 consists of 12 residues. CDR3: CASSRPNEKLFF. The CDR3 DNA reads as TGTGCCAGCAGTCGGCCGAACGAAAAACTGTTTTTT.

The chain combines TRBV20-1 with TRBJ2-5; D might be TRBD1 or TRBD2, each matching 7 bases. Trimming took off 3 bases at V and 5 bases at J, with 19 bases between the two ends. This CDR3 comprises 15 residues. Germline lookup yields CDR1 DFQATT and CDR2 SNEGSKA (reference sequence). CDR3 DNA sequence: TGCAGTGCTAGGATCGGGGGAGGGGGCTTGGAGACCCAGTACTTC. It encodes CSARIGGGGLETQYF.

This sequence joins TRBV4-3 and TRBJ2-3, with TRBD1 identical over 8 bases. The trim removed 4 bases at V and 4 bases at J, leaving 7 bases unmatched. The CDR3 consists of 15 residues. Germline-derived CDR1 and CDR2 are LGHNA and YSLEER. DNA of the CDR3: TGCGCCAGCAGCCGAGAAGGACAGGGACCAGATACGCAGTATTTT. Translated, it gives CASSREGQGPDTQYF.

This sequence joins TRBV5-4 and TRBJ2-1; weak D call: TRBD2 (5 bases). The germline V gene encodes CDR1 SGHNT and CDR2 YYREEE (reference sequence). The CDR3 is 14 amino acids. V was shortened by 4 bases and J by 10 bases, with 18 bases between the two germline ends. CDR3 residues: CASSRELRVGEQFF. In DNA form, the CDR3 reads TGTGCCAGCAGCAGGGAGTTGCGGGTCGGGGAGCAGTTCTTC. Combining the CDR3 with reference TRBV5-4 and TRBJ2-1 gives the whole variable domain ETGVTQSPTHLIKTRGQQVTLRCSSQSGHNTVSWYQQALGQGPQFIFQYYREEENGRGNFPPRFSGLQFPNYSSELNVNALELDDSALYLCASSRELRVGEQFFGPGTRLTVL.

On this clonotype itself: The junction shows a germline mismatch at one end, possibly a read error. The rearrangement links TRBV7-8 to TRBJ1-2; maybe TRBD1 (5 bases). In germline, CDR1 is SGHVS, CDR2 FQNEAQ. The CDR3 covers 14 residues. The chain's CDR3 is CASSHGTVGYGCTF. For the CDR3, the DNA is TGTGCCAGCAGCCATGGGACGGTCGGTTATGGCTGCACCTTC.

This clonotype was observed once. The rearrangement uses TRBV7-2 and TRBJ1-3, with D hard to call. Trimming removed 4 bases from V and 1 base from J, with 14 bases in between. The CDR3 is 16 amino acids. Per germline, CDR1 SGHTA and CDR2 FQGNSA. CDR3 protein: CASSSVRPESGNTIYF. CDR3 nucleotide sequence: TGTGCCAGCAGCTCAGTCCGACCGGAGTCTGGAAACACCATATATTTT.

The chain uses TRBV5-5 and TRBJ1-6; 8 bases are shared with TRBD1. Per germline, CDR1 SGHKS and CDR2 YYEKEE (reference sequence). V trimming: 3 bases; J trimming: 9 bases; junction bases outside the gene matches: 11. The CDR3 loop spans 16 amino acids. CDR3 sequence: CASSWAGGAGSSPLHF. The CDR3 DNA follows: TGTGCCAGCAGCTGGGCAGGGGGCGCTGGGAGTTCACCCCTCCACTTT.

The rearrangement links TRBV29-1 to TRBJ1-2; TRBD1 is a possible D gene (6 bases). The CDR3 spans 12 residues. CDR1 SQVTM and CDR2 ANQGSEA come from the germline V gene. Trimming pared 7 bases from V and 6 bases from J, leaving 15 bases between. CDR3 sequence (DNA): TGCAGCGCACTAGACAGGTGGGATGGCTACACCTTC. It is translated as CSALDRWDGYTF. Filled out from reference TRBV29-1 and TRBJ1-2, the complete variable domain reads SAVISQKPSRDICQRGTSLTIQCQVDSQVTMMFWYRQQPGQSLTLIATANQGSEATYESGFVIDKFPISRPNLTFSTLTVSNMSPEDSSIYLCSALDRWDGYTFGSGTRLTVV.

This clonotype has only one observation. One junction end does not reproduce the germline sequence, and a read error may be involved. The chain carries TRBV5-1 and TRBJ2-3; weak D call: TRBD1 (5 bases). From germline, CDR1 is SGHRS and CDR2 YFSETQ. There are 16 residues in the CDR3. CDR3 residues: CASSLEGRTSTGTQYF. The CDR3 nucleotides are TGCGCCAGCAGCTTGGAGGGCAGAACGAGCACAGGTACGCAGTATTTT.

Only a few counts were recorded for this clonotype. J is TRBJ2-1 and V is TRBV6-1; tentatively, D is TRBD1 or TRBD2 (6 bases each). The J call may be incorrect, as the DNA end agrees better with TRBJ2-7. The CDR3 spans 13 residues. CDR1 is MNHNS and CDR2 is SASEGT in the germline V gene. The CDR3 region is CASRRGLLNEQYF. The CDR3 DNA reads TGTGCCAGCAGACGGGGGCTCCTCAATGAGCAGTACTTC.

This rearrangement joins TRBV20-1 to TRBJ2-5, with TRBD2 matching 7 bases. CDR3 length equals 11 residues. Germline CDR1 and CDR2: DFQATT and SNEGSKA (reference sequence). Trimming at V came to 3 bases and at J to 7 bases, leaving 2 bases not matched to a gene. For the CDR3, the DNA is TGCAGTGCTAGGCCGGGGGGGACCCAGTACTTC. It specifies CSARPGGTQYF.

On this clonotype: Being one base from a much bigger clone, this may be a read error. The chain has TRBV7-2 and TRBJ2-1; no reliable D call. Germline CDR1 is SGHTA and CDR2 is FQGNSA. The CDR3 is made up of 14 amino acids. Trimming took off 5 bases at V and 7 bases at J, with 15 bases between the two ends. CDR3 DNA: TGTACCAGCAGCCCAGAGTACACGGATAATGAGCAGTTCTTC. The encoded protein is CTSSPEYTDNEQFF. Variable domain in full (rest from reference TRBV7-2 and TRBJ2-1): GAGVSQSPSNKVTEKGKDVELRCDPISGHTALYWYRQSLGQGLEFLIYFQGNSAPDKSGLPSDRFSAERTGGSVSTLTIQRTQQEDSAVYLCTSSPEYTDNEQFFGPGTRLTVL.

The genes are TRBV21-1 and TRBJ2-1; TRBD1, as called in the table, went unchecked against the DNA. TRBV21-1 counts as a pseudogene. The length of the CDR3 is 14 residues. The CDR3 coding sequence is TGTGCCAGCAGCAAAGAGGGCAGGGAGAATGAGCAGTTCTTC. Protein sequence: CASSKEGRENEQFF.

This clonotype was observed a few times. CDR3 in DNA: TGTGCCAGCAGTCCGGGGACAGGGGGAGATACGCAGTATTTT. Protein: CASSPGTGGDTQYF. The rearrangement links TRBV6-6 to TRBJ2-3, with TRBD1 matching over 11 bases. CDR1 and CDR2 from the germline V gene are MNHNY and SVGAGI (reference sequence). CDR3 size: 14 residues. V lost 5 bases to trimming and J lost 5 bases; unmatched junction nucleotides: 3.

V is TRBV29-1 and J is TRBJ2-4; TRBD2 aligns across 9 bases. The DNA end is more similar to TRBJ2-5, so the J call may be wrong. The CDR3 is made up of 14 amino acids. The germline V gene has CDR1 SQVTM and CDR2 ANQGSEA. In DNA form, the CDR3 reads TGCAGCGCGCCGCTAGCGGGGTGGGGTGAGACCCAGTACTTC. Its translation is CSAPLAGWGETQYF.

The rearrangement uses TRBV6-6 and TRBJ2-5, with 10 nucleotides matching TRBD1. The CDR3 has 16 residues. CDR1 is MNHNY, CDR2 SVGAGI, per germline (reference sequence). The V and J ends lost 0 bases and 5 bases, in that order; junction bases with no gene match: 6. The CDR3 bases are TGTGCCAGCAGTTACTCGTCTGACAGGGGGCGGGAGACCCAGTACTTC. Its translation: CASSYSSDRGRETQYF.

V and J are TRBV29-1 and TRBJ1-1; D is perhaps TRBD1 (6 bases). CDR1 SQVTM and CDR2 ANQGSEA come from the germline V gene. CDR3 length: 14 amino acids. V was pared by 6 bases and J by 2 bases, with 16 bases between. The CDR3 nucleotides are TGCAGCGTCCCTACAGGGACGACAAACACTGAAGCTTTCTTT. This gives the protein CSVPTGTTNTEAFF. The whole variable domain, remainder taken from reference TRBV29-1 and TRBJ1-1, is SAVISQKPSRDICQRGTSLTIQCQVDSQVTMMFWYRQQPGQSLTLIATANQGSEATYESGFVIDKFPISRPNLTFSTLTVSNMSPEDSSIYLCSVPTGTTNTEAFFGQGTRLTVV.

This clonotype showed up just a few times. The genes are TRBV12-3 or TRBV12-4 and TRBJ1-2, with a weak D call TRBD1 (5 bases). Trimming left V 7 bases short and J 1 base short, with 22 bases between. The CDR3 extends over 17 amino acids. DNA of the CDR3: TGTGCCAGCACCGTGAGGGCAGGGTGGGCACTTAACTATGGCTACACCTTC. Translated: CASTVRAGWALNYGYTF.

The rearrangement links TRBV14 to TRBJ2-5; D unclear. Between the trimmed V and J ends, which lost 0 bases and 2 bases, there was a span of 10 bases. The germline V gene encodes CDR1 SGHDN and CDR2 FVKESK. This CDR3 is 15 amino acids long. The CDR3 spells CASSQDLGPQETQYF. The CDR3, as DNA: TGTGCCAGCAGCCAAGACTTAGGACCTCAAGAGACCCAGTACTTC.

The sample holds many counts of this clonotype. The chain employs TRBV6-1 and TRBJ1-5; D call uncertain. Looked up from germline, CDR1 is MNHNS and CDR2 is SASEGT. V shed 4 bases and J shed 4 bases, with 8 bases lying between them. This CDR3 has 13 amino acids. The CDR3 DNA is TGTGCCAGCAGTGCGAACGGGAATCAGCCCCAGCATTTT. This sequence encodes CASSANGNQPQHF.

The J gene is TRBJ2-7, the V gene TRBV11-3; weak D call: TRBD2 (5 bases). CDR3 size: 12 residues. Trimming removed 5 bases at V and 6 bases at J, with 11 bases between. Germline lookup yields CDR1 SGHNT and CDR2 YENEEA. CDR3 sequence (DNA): TGTGCCAGCAGCATCGGAGCGGCCGAGCAGTACTTC. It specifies CASSIGAAEQYF.

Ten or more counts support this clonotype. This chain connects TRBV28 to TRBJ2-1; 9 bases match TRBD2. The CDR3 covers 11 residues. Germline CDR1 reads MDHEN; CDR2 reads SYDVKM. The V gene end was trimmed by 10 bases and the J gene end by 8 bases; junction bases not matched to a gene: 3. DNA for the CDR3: TGTGCCACCCGACTAGCGGATGAGCAGTTCTTC. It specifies CATRLADEQFF.

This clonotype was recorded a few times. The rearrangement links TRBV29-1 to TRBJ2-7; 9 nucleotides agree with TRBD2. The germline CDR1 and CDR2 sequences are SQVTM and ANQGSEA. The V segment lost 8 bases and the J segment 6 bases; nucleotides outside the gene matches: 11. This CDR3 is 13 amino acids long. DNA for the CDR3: TGCAGCATCCACCTAGCGGGATATCGCGAGCAGTACTTC. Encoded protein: CSIHLAGYREQYF.

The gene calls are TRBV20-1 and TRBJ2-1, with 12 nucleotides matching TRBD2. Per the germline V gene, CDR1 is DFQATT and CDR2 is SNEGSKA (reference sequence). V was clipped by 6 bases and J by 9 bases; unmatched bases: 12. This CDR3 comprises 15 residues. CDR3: CSADTTSGSVSEQFF. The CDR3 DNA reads TGCAGTGCCGACACGACTAGCGGGAGTGTTAGTGAGCAGTTCTTC.

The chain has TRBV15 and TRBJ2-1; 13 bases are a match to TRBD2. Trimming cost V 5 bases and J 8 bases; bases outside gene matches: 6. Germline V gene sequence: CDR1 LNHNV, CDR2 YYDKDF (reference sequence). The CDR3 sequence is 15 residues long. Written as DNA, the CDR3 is TGTGCCACCAGCGGACGGACTAGCGGGGGAGATGAGCAGTTCTTC. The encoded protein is CATSGRTSGGDEQFF. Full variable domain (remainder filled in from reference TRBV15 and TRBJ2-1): DAMVIQNPRYQVTQFGKPVTLSCSQTLNHNVMYWYQQKSSQAPKLLFHYYDKDFNNEADTPDNFQSRRPNTSFCFLDIRSPGLGDTAMYLCATSGRTSGGDEQFFGPGTRLTVL.

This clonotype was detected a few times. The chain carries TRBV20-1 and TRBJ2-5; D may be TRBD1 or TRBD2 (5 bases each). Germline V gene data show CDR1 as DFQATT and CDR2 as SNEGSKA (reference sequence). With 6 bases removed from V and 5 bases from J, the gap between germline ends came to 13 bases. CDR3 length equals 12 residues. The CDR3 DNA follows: TGCAGTGCCCCTGGGACCGGTGAGACCCAGTACTTC. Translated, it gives CSAPGTGETQYF.

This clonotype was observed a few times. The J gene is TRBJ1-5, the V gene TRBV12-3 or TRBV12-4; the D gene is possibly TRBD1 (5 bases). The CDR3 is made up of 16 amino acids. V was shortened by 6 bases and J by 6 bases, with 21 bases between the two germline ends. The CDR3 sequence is CASRNNRDGTSQPQHF. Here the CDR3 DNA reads TGTGCCAGCAGGAACAACCGGGACGGGACGTCTCAGCCCCAGCATTTT.

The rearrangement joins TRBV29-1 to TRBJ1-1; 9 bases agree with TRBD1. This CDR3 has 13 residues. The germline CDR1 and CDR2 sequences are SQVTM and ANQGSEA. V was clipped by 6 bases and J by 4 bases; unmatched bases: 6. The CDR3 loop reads CSVSGTGTTEAFF. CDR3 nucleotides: TGCAGCGTATCGGGGACAGGGACCACTGAAGCTTTCTTT.

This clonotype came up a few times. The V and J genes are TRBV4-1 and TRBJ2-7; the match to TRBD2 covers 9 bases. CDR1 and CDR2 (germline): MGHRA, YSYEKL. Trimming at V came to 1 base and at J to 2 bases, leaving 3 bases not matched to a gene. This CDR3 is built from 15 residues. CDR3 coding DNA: TGCGCCAGCAGCCAAGGGGGCGGGAGGGCCTACGAGCAGTACTTC. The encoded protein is CASSQGGGRAYEQYF.